This T cell receptor (beta chain) was documented in a study of CD8+ T cells in alopecia areata. Treatment defined: oral pan-JAK inhibitor, 5-10 mg twice daily. Note on this clone: Its specificity is unknown.

It was cDNA, reverse transcribed from extracted RNA, that served as the sequencing template. TCRdb's copy holds only in-frame clones and misses some; the assay was immunoSEQ multiplex PCR. Of more than 200,000 clones in the sample, 40% to 55% were seen once. Regarding the study as a whole: With tofacitinib ongoing, many expanded lesional clones persisted in both scalp and blood.

This CDR3 is built from 15 residues. The J segment lost 7 bases and the V segment lost 4 bases, leaving 9 bases of the junction unmatched. Germline loops: CDR1 SGHTA, CDR2 FQGNSA. The specimen was CD4+ T cells sorted from blood, collected between weeks 36 and 40, from a patient treated with tofacitinib. The chain combines TRBV7-2 with TRBJ2-7, with 11 bases lining up with TRBD2. The clonotype comes from a human donor with alopecia areata. The CDR3: CASSSIAGGPGEQYF. The DNA for the CDR3 is TGTGCCAGCAGCTCCATAGCGGGAGGGCCGGGGGAGCAGTACTTC.